A single count supports the clone carrying this TCR beta chain. Its antigen is still unknown. The CDR3 consists of 16 residues. Germline lookup yields CDR1 SGHRS and CDR2 YFSETQ. Trimming took off 4 bases at V and 0 bases at J, with 15 bases between the two ends. The sample originates from a study of post-analysis software for immune sequencing data. Study outcomes and limitations: Same-batch samples co-clustered strongly by F measure. Among a few TRBV segments more frequent in patients than controls were TRBV5-6, TRBV5-1 and TRBV20-1.

TCR beta cDNA libraries included unique molecular identifiers. The source material, roughly 0.9 to 11 million T cells, gave rise to 500,000 or so cDNA molecules. MiXCR, run by TCRdb on the PCR reads, gives a single entry per CDR3 protein. Of about half a million distinct CDR3 sequences detected, roughly 34% appear once; the ten largest clones hold 4.5% to 7.5%. The chain couples TRBV5-1 to TRBJ2-3, with TRBD1 as a possible D gene (6 bases). The sequencing sample was made of blood. The TCR sequence derives from a girl aged 2-17 years with multiple sclerosis. The CDR3 DNA is TGCGCCAGCAGCCGAACAGGGTCCACTAGCACAGATACGCAGTATTTT. This encodes CASSRTGSTSTDTQYF.